This T cell receptor (beta chain) was recovered during a study of blood T cell repertoires in COVID-19. Study as a whole: COVID-19 samples from acute and convalescent phases originated in the United States, Italy and Spain. PBMCs, B-cell-depleted T cells, or T cells provided the cDNA or gDNA that made up the material.

Original data processing: The authors estimated nucleated cell counts from reference gene primer amplification. Only in-frame clones appear in the TCRdb table, and some are missing; sequencing was by immunoSEQ multiplex PCR. The V and J calls and the clone size are those of that table, but D and trimming were determined from the DNA. In the table there are over 100,000 clones, approximately 80% of which are singletons. The V segment lost 4 bases and the J segment 3 bases; nucleotides outside the gene matches: 9. CDR3 size: 14 residues. The germline CDR1 and CDR2 sequences are SQVTM and ANQGSEA. Sequencing was done on a sample of peripheral blood. The genes are TRBV29-1 and TRBJ2-7, with 7 bases that match TRBD2. This sequence was found in a human donor in a cohort sampled during active COVID-19. CDR3 coding DNA: TGCAGCGTTGTCGTTAGCGGGCTTTACTACGAGCAGTACTTC. Encoded protein: CSVVVSGLYYEQYF.